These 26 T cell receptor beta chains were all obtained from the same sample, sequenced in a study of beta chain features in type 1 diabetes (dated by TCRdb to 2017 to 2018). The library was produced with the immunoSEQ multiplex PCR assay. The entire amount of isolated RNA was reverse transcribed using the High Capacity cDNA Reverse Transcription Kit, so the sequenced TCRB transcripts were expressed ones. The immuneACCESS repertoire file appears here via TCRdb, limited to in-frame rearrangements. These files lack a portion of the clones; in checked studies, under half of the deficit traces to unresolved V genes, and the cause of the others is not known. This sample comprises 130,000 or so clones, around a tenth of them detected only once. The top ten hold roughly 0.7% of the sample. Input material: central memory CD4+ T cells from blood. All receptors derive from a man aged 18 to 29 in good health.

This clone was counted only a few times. The CDR3 reads CASSQTPGQGSSYNSPLHF. DNA for the CDR3: TGCGCCAGCAGCCAGACCCCCGGACAGGGCAGCTCCTATAATTCACCCCTCCACTTT. This rearrangement joins TRBV4-1 to TRBJ1-6, with 8 bases lining up with TRBD1. Per germline, CDR1 MGHRA and CDR2 YSYEKL. With V trimmed by 3 bases and J by 0 bases, 10 bases remained unmatched. The CDR3 spans 19 residues.

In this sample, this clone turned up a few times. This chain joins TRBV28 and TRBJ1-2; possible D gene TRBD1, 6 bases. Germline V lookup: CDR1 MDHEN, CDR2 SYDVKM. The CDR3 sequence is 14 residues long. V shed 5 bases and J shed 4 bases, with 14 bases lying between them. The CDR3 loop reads CASSPGQLSYGYTF. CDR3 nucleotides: TGTGCCAGCAGTCCAGGACAGCTCTCCTATGGCTACACCTTC.

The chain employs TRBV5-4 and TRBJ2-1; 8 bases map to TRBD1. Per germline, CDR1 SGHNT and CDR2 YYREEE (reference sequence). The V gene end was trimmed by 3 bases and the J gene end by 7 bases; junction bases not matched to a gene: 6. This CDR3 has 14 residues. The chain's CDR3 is CASSWTGWENEQFF. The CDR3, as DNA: TGTGCCAGCAGCTGGACAGGGTGGGAGAATGAGCAGTTCTTC.

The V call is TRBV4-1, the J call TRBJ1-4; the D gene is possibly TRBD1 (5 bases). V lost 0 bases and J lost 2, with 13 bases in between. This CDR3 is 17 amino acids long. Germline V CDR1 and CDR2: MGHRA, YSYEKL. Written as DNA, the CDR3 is TGCGCCAGCAGCCAAGATCGAAGGGGTCCTACTAATGAAAAACTGTTTTTT. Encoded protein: CASSQDRRGPTNEKLFF.

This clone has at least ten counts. Written as DNA, the CDR3 is TGTGCCAGCAGTGTCGTCACAGGGAGCTCCTACAATGAGCAGTTCTTC. The encoded protein is CASSVVTGSSYNEQFF. V usage is TRBV28 and J usage is TRBJ2-1; a weak D match, TRBD1 (6 bases). The germline V gene has CDR1 MDHEN and CDR2 SYDVKM. The CDR3 loop spans 16 amino acids. V dropped 5 bases and J dropped 0 bases, with 14 bases sitting between them.

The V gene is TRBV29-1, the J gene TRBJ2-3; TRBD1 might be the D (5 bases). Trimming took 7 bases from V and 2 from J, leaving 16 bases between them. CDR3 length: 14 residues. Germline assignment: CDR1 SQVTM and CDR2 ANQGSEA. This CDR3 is CSAQPREITDTQYF. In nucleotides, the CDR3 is TGCAGCGCCCAACCCAGGGAAATCACAGATACGCAGTATTTT.

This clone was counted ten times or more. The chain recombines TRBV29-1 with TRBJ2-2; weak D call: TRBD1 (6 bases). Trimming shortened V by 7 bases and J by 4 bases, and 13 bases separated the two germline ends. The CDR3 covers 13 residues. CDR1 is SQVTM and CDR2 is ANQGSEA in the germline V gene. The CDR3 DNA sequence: TGCAGCGCCCGACAGGATTCCACCGGGGAGCTGTTTTTT. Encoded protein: CSARQDSTGELFF.

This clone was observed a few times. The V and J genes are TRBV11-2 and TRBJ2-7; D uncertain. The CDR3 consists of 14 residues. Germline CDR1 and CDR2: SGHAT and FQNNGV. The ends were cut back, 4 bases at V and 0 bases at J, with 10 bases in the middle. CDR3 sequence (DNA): TGTGCCAGCAGCTCCCAGGTTCTCTCCTACGAGCAGTACTTC. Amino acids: CASSSQVLSYEQYF.

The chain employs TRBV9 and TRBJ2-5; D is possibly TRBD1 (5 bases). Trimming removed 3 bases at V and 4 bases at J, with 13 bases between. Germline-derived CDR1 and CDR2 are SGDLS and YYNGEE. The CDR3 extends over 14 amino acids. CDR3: CASSASQDRETQYF. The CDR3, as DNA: TGTGCCAGCAGCGCCTCACAGGACCGAGAGACCCAGTACTTC.

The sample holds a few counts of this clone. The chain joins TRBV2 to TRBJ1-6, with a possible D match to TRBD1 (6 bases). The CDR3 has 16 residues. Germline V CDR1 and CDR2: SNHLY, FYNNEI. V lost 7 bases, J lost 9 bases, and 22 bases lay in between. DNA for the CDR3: TGTGCCAGCATGAGTTTGGGGAAAGGACAGCTTTCACCCCTCCACTTT. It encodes CASMSLGKGQLSPLHF.

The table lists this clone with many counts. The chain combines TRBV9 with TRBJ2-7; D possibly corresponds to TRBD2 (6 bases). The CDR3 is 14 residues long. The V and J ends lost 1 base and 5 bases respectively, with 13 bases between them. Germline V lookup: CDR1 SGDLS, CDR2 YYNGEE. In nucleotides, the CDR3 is TGTGCCAGCAGCGTATCAGGGAGGATCCACGAGCAGTACTTC. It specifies CASSVSGRIHEQYF.

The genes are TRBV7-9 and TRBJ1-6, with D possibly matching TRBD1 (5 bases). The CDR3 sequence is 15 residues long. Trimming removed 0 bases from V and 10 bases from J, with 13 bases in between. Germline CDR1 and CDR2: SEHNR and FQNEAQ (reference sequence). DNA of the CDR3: TGTGCCAGCAGCTTAGCGGGCAGGGATGGGTCACCCCTCCACTTT. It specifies CASSLAGRDGSPLHF.

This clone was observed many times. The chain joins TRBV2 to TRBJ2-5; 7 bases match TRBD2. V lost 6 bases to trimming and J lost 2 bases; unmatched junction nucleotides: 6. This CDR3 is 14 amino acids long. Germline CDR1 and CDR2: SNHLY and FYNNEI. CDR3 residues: CASRGIAGQETQYF. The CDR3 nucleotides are TGTGCCAGCAGGGGAATAGCGGGTCAAGAGACCCAGTACTTC.

The CDR3 sequence: CASSPEDSSYNEQFF. The CDR3 DNA is TGTGCCAGCAGTCCCGAAGACAGCTCCTACAATGAGCAGTTCTTC. The chain uses TRBV2 and TRBJ2-1; D is perhaps TRBD1 (5 bases). The V and J ends lost 5 bases and 0 bases respectively, with 11 bases between them. Germline V gene sequence: CDR1 SNHLY, CDR2 FYNNEI. The CDR3 has 15 residues.

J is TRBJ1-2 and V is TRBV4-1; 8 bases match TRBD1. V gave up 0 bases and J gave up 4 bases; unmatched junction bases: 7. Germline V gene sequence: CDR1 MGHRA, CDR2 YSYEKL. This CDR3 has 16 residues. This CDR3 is CASSQELGQGAYGYTF. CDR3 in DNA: TGCGCCAGCAGCCAAGAACTTGGACAGGGCGCCTATGGCTACACCTTC.

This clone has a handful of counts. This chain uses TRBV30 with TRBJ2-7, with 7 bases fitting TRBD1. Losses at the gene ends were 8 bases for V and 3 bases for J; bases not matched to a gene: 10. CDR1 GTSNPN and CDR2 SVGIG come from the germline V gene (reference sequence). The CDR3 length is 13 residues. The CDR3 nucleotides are TGTGCCGCTACCGGGACAGAGGACTACGAGCAGTACTTC. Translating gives CAATGTEDYEQYF. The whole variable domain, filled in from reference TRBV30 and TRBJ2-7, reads SQTIHQWPATLVQPVGSPLSLECTVEGTSNPNLYWYRQAAGRGLQLLFYSVGIGQISSEVPQNLSASRPQDRQFILSSKKLLLSDSGFYLCAATGTEDYEQYFGPGTRLTVT.

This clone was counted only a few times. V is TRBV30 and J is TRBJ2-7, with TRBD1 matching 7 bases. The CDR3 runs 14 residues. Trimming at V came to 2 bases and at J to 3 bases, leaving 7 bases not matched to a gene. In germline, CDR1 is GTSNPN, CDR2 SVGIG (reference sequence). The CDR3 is CAWSPRDRVYEQYF. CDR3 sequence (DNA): TGTGCCTGGAGTCCGAGGGACAGAGTCTACGAGCAGTACTTC.

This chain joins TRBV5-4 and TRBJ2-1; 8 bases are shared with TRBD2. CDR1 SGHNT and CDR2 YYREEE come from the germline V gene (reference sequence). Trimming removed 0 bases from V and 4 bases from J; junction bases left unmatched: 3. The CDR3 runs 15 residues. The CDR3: CASSLEAGAYNEQFF. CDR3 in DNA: TGTGCCAGCAGCTTGGAAGCGGGGGCATACAATGAGCAGTTCTTC.

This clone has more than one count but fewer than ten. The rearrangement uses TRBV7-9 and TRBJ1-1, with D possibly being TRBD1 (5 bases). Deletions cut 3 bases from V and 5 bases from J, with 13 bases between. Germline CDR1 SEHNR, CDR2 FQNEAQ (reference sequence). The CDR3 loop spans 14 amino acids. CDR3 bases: TGTGCCAGCAGCTTGTTGCAGGGCAGTACTGAAGCTTTCTTT. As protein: CASSLLQGSTEAFF.

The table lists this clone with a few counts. DNA for the CDR3: TGTGCCAGCAGCAAATGGGAGGGAGGAGGGAACTATGGCTACACCTTC. Protein sequence: CASSKWEGGGNYGYTF. This chain joins TRBV4-2 and TRBJ1-2; unclear D gene. The CDR3 spans 16 residues. Per the germline V gene, CDR1 is LGHNA and CDR2 is YNFKEQ. Between the trimmed V and J ends, which lost 5 bases and 2 bases, there was a span of 18 bases.

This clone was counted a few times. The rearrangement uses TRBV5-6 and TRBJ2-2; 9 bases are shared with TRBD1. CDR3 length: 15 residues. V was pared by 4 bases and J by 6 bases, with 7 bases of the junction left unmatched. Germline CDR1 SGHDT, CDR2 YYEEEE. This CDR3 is CASSAGTGSAGELFF. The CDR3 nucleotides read TGTGCCAGCAGCGCCGGGACAGGGTCAGCCGGGGAGCTGTTTTTT. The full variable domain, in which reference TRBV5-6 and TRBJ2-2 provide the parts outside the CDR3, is DAGVTQSPTHLIKTRGQQVTLRCSPKSGHDTVSWYQQALGQGPQFIFQYYEEEERQRGNFPDRFSGHQFPNYSSELNVNALLLGDSALYLCASSAGTGSAGELFFGEGSRLTVL.

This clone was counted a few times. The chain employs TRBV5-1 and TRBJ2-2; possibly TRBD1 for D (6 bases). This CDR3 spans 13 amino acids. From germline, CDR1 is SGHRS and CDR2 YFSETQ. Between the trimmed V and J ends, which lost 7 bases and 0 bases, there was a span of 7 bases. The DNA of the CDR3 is TGCGCCAGCGGGACACCGAACACCGGGGAGCTGTTTTTT. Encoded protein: CASGTPNTGELFF.

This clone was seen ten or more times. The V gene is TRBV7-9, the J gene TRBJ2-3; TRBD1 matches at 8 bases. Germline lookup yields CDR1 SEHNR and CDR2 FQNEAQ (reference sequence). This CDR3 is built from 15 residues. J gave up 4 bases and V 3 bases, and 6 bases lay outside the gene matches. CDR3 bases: TGTGCCAGCAGCTTGGGTCAGGGGGCCTCAGATACGCAGTATTTT. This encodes CASSLGQGASDTQYF.

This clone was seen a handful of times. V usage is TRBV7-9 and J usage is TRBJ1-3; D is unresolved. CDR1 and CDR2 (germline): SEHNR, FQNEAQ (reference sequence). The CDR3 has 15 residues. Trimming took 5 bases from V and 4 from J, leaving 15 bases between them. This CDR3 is CASSPFEGSGNTIYF. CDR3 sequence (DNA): TGTGCCAGCAGCCCCTTTGAGGGTTCAGGAAACACCATATATTTT.

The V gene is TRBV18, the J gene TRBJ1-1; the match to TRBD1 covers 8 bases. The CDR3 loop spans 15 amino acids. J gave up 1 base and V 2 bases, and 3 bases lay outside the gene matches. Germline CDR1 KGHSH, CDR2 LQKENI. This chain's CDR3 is CASSPGQGANTEAFF. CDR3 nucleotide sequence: TGTGCCAGCTCACCAGGGCAGGGGGCGAACACTGAAGCTTTCTTT.

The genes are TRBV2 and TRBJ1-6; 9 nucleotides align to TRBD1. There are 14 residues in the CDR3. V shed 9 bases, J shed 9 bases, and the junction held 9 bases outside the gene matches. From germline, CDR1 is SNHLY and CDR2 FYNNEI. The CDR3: CARRLTGGSSPLHF. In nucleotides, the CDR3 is TGTGCCAGGAGGCTCACAGGGGGCAGTTCACCCCTCCACTTT.